These T cell receptor beta chains were read from a single sample in a study of Ad26.COV2.S vaccination and SARS-CoV-2 variants. This table comes from immunoSEQ multiplex PCR, and its TCRdb copy is limited to in-frame clones, with some not included. In the table there are roughly 400,000 clones, 90% of which are singletons. The sample was peripheral blood, taken in a trial of Ad26.COV2.S vaccine versus placebo. The receptors shown here come from a person between 18 and 65 years old who received the Ad26.COV2.S COVID-19 vaccine or a placebo. Each CDR3 is given with its conserved first and last residue. D genes are given only for firm matches. Clone size is shown for a subset of rows, as once, few, many or a class of expanded clone.

>13|TRBJ2-1|TRBV5-1|TRBD1|NA
CASSSRGYIEQFF
TGCGCCAGCAGTAGCAGGGGGTACATTGAGCAGTTCTTC
>15|TRBJ1-6|TRBV28|TRBD1|NA
CASSFRDRAPSPLHF
TGTGCCAGCAGTTTTCGGGACAGGGCCCCGTCACCCCTCCACTTT
>15|TRBJ1-4|TRBV25-1|NA|NA
CASEDPSQSNEKLFF
TGTGCCAGCGAGGACCCCAGCCAGAGTAATGAAAAACTGTTTTTT
>10|TRBJ1-2|TRBV20-1|NA|once
CSAVMSGYTF
TGCAGTGCGGTGATGAGTGGCTACACCTTC
>16|TRBJ2-2|TRBV18|TRBD1|NA
CASSPQGQLLTGELFF
TGTGCCAGCTCACCACAGGGACAGCTTCTCACCGGGGAGCTGTTTTTT
>14|TRBJ1-1|TRBV15|NA|NA
CATSTYRERTEAFF
TGTGCCACCAGCACTTACAGGGAACGCACTGAAGCTTTCTTT
>16|TRBJ2-5|TRBV7-2|TRBD2|NA
CASSLVLDAGEQTQYF
TGTGCCAGCAGCTTAGTGCTAGACGCGGGGGAACAGACCCAGTACTTC
>15|TRBJ2-3|TRBV7-2|NA|NA
CASSLTGLSTDTQYF
TGTGCCAGCAGCTTGACAGGACTTAGCACAGATACGCAGTATTTT
>17|TRBJ2-2|TRBV7-6|TRBD1|NA
CASSLRQGAANTGELFF
TGTGCCAGCAGCTTACGACAGGGCGCGGCGAACACCGGGGAGCTGTTTTTT
>17|TRBJ1-2|TRBV7-9|NA|few
CASSPPRDRGRNYGYTF
TGTGCCAGCAGCCCCCCCAGGGATCGGGGGCGTAACTATGGCTACACCTTC
>16|TRBJ2-3|TRBV7-3|NA|NA
CASSFGGGSGTDTQYF
TGTGCCAGCAGCTTCGGAGGGGGTAGCGGCACAGATACGCAGTATTTT
>16|TRBJ2-1|TRBV18|NA|NA
CASSPFPPGTGNEQFF
TGTGCCAGCTCACCATTTCCGCCAGGAACAGGGAATGAGCAGTTCTTC
>14|TRBJ2-7|TRBV28|TRBD2|NA
CASSFLAGAYEQYF
TGTGCCAGCAGTTTCTTGGCGGGAGCCTACGAGCAGTACTTC
>18|TRBJ2-5|TRBV6-2/TRBV6-3|NA|NA
CASSYAIHRLVEQETQYF
TGTGCCAGCAGTTACGCCATCCATCGACTAGTGGAACAAGAGACCCAGTACTTC
>17|TRBJ2-3|TRBV11-2|TRBD2|NA
CASSLDWGRLAPDTQYF
TGTGCCAGCAGCTTAGACTGGGGAAGACTAGCGCCAGATACGCAGTATTTT